These 15 T cell receptor beta chains were all obtained from the same sample, sequenced in a study of T cells after yellow fever vaccination. TCRdb independently ran MiXCR on the 5' RACE reads; one entry per CDR3 protein. The profile shows under 600,000 distinct CDR3 sequences, about 13% of them singletons. The input for sequencing was PBMCs, taken on the day of the yellow fever booster vaccination. The source of these receptors is a man aged 25 to 45 who received the YFV17D yellow fever vaccine.

The chain employs TRBV6-1 and TRBJ2-2, with a tentative D call TRBD2 (5 bases). Germline values: CDR1 MNHNS, CDR2 SASEGT. The length of the CDR3 is 13 residues. The V end lost 8 bases, the J end lost 4 bases, and 11 bases lay between the germline ends. CDR3 nucleotides: TGTGCCAGCGACTATACCGGCACCGGGGAGCTGTTTTTT. This translates into CASDYTGTGELFF.

This clonotype was recorded many times. The rearrangement links TRBV20-1 to TRBJ2-1, with TRBD2 identical over 7 bases. CDR3 length: 15 amino acids. V was pared by 3 bases and J by 2 bases, with 7 bases of the junction left unmatched. CDR1 and CDR2 (germline): DFQATT, SNEGSKA (reference sequence). The CDR3 loop is CSARDLAVTYNEQFF. CDR3 coding DNA: TGCAGTGCTAGGGACCTAGCGGTGACCTACAATGAGCAGTTCTTC.

DNA of the CDR3: TGCGCCAGCAGCTTGGCAGCCAGGGCGGACGCTGAAGCTTTCTTT. It is translated as CASSLAARADAEAFF. V and J are TRBV5-1 and TRBJ1-1; the D gene is possibly TRBD1 (5 bases). V was cut by 0 bases and J by 6 bases, with 15 bases left in between. This CDR3 comprises 15 residues. Germline-derived CDR1 and CDR2 are SGHRS and YFSETQ.

This clonotype has only a few counts. The V call is TRBV27, the J call TRBJ2-5; 11 nucleotides match TRBD1. The CDR3 totals 15 residues. V lost 6 bases, J lost 1 base, and 4 bases stayed unmatched. The germline CDR1 and CDR2 sequences are MNHEY and SMNVEV (reference sequence). In DNA, the CDR3 is TGTGCCAGCAGGGTGGACAGGGGGCCCCAAGAGACCCAGTACTTC. Translated: CASRVDRGPQETQYF.

This rearrangement joins TRBV27 to TRBJ1-6; a weak D match, TRBD1 (5 bases). This CDR3 contains 17 residues. The germline V gene encodes CDR1 MNHEY and CDR2 SMNVEV (reference sequence). The V gene lost 3 bases and the J gene lost 1 base, with 13 bases spanning the gap. Written as DNA, the CDR3 is TGTGCCAGCAGTTTGGAACGGGGGGGATCCTATAATTCACCCCTCCACTTT. Translating gives CASSLERGGSYNSPLHF.

The gene calls are TRBV18 and TRBJ2-3; the D gene is possibly TRBD1 (6 bases). Trimming left V 2 bases short and J 2 bases short, with 20 bases between. There are 18 residues in the CDR3. Per germline, CDR1 KGHSH and CDR2 LQKENI. CDR3 protein: CASSPKGEVVISTDTQYF. The CDR3 nucleotides read TGTGCCAGCTCACCAAAGGGGGAAGTCGTTATATCCACAGATACGCAGTATTTT.

The V and J genes are TRBV6-1 and TRBJ2-7; D gene uncertain. The V gene lost 5 bases and the J gene lost 1 base, with 12 bases spanning the gap. CDR3 size: 14 residues. The V gene's germline CDR1 is MNHNS and CDR2 SASEGT. The CDR3 here is CASSPSRRSYEQYF. The CDR3 nucleotides read TGTGCCAGCAGTCCTTCGAGGCGTTCCTACGAGCAGTACTTC.

This clonotype was detected only a few times. The J gene is TRBJ2-7, the V gene TRBV29-1; 7 positions agree with TRBD2. Germline CDR1 SQVTM, CDR2 ANQGSEA. Trimming removed 6 bases from V and 6 bases from J; junction bases left unmatched: 14. This CDR3 is built from 14 residues. This CDR3 is CSVNPGLEVGEQYF. In DNA form, the CDR3 reads TGCAGCGTGAATCCCGGACTAGAGGTCGGCGAGCAGTACTTC.

This chain joins TRBV6-2 or TRBV6-3 and TRBJ2-7; the D gene is possibly TRBD2 (6 bases). Trimming removed 6 bases from V and 2 bases from J, with 17 bases in between. Germline V lookup: CDR1 MNHEY, CDR2 SVGEGT. This CDR3 spans 15 amino acids. CDR3: CASRPGLPSAYEQYF. Written as DNA, the CDR3 is TGTGCCAGCAGACCGGGACTCCCCAGCGCCTACGAGCAGTACTTC.

This clonotype was detected only a few times. J is TRBJ2-5 and V is TRBV4-3, with a possible D match to TRBD2 (5 bases). Trimming pared 0 bases from V and 4 bases from J, leaving 18 bases between. Germline lookup yields CDR1 LGHNA and CDR2 YSLEER. The CDR3 consists of 17 residues. CDR3 nucleotide sequence: TGCGCCAGCAGCCAAGATTCCGGGATCCGGTATACAGAGACCCAGTACTTC. Translating it yields CASSQDSGIRYTETQYF.

A note on this clonotype: The conserved phenylalanine or tryptophan is not found at the CDR3 terminus, so this likely reflects a read error. The genes are TRBV4-3 and TRBJ2-1; 8 bases fit TRBD2. CDR3 length: 15 amino acids. Germline lookup yields CDR1 LGHNA and CDR2 YSLEER. V trimming: 2 bases; J trimming: 1 base; junction bases outside the gene matches: 1. The CDR3 loop reads CASSQTSGSYNEQFS. The CDR3 DNA reads TGCGCCAGCAGCCAAACTAGCGGATCCTACAATGAGCAGTTCTCC.

This clonotype has ten or more counts. This sequence joins TRBV15 and TRBJ2-5; no clear D gene. The CDR3 has 14 residues. The V gene's germline CDR1 is LNHNV and CDR2 YYDKDF (reference sequence). V was shortened by 4 bases and J by 0 bases, with 9 bases between the two germline ends. The chain's CDR3 is CATSTTSYQETQYF. As DNA, the CDR3 is TGTGCCACCAGCACCACATCTTACCAAGAGACCCAGTACTTC.

The chain is built from TRBV19 and TRBJ1-6; 10 nucleotides agree with TRBD1. V gave up 2 bases and J gave up 7 bases; unmatched junction bases: 5. This CDR3 has 16 amino acids. Germline CDR1 is LNHDA and CDR2 is SQIVND (reference sequence). The CDR3 spells CASSILPDRGNSPLHF. The CDR3 nucleotides are TGTGCCAGTAGTATACTGCCGGACAGGGGGAATTCACCCCTCCACTTT.

The rearrangement uses TRBV6-1 and TRBJ1-5; possibly TRBD1 for D (5 bases). CDR3 length: 15 residues. V shed 6 bases and J shed 0 bases, with 12 bases lying between them. CDR1 and CDR2 from the germline V gene are MNHNS and SASEGT. The CDR3 DNA is TGTGCCAGCAGCTCGGGACGGAGTAGCAATCAGCCCCAGCATTTT. Translated: CASSSGRSSNQPQHF.

This clonotype was seen more than once but under ten times. The chain has TRBV9 and TRBJ2-5; 14 nucleotides agree with TRBD2. The CDR3 length is 16 residues. From germline, CDR1 is SGDLS and CDR2 YYNGEE. Trimming removed 2 bases from V and 2 bases from J; junction bases left unmatched: 2. The CDR3 DNA sequence: TGTGCCAGCAGCGTGGGACTAGCGGGAGAGCAAGAGACCCAGTACTTC. Its protein product is CASSVGLAGEQETQYF.